This T cell receptor beta chain was identified during a study of vaccination effects on CD4 cells after COVID-19. The V end lost 4 bases, the J end lost 1 base, and 7 bases lay between the germline ends. The CDR3 is made up of 13 amino acids. The germline CDR1 and CDR2 sequences are SGHKS and YYEKEE (reference sequence). Sequencing was preceded by expansion of antigen-specific CD4+ T cells with viral peptide pools in the ViraFEST assay. Researchers isolated CD4+ T cells once ten to eleven days of culture had elapsed. The infection with SARS-CoV-2 (confirmed by PCR) occurred in this person between March and December 2020. Assay used: immunoSEQ multiplex PCR; TCRdb lists only in-frame clones, some missing. The sample holds around 40,000 clones, around 80% seen once. This clone was recorded only once. Its antigen remains unknown.

The chain joins TRBV5-5 to TRBJ2-3; D is ambiguous. The receptor was isolated from a human donor who had a prior SARS-CoV-2 infection. The sample was CD4+ T cells from PBMCs cultured with a peptide pool, taken before COVID-19 vaccination. The CDR3 DNA follows: TGTGCCAGCAGCCATCCAGGCACAGATACGCAGTATTTT. It encodes CASSHPGTDTQYF.